Following are 14 T cell receptor beta chains from one sample sequenced in a study of cytomegalovirus exposure and HLA in healthy donors. The study ran its PCR with 60 Vbeta and 13 Jbeta primers. Sequencing used immunoSEQ multiplex PCR; TCRdb keeps in-frame clones, though not all of them. Here the sample spans 110,000 to 150,000 clones, roughly 10% being singletons. Sequencing used PBMCs. The receptors shown here come from a man aged 50-59 years in good health and CMV-seronegative.

In this sample, this clone turned up a few times. The CDR3 nucleotides read TGTGCCAGCAGCTTACAGGGACAGGGTGAAGCTTTCTTT. Translation: CASSLQGQGEAFF. The chain carries TRBV7-3 and TRBJ1-1; TRBD1 matches 9 bases. The CDR3 totals 13 residues. After removal of 2 bases from V and 7 bases from J, the junction contained 2 bases not matched to a gene. CDR1 and CDR2 (germline): SGHTA, FQGTGA.

This clone was detected only a few times. The gene calls are TRBV5-1 and TRBJ2-7; 10 bases are shared with TRBD1. The CDR3 extends over 16 amino acids. CDR1 and CDR2 from the germline V gene are SGHRS and YFSETQ. Trimming cost V 5 bases and J 2 bases; bases outside gene matches: 10. The CDR3: CASRPFLGTGAYEQYF. CDR3 nucleotide sequence: TGCGCCAGCAGACCTTTCTTAGGGACAGGGGCCTACGAGCAGTACTTC. Full variable domain (remainder filled in from reference TRBV5-1 and TRBJ2-7): KAGVTQTPRYLIKTRGQQVTLSCSPISGHRSVSWYQQTPGQGLQFLFEYFSETQRNKGNFPGRFSGRQFSNSRSEMNVSTLELGDSALYLCASRPFLGTGAYEQYFGPGTRLTVT.

In its sample, this clone was seen a few times. This chain links TRBV5-1 with TRBJ2-2; D possibly corresponds to TRBD2 (5 bases). V lost 0 bases and J 4 bases, leaving 13 bases between the germline ends. CDR3 length: 16 amino acids. Per the germline V gene, CDR1 is SGHRS and CDR2 is YFSETQ. Here the CDR3 DNA reads TGCGCCAGCAGCTTGGCCACGAGGGAAAGCACCGGGGAGCTGTTTTTT. Protein sequence: CASSLATRESTGELFF.

This clone was seen a handful of times. The genes are TRBV29-1 and TRBJ1-1; no definite D call. Germline assignment: CDR1 SQVTM and CDR2 ANQGSEA. Between the trimmed V and J ends, which lost 5 bases and 0 bases, there was a span of 4 bases. The CDR3 covers 11 residues. The CDR3 DNA reads TGCAGCGTTCATGTGAACACTGAAGCTTTCTTT. It codes for CSVHVNTEAFF.

This clone has a handful of counts. The V gene is TRBV18, the J gene TRBJ1-1; D might be TRBD1 (6 bases). Germline loops: CDR1 KGHSH, CDR2 LQKENI. The V and J ends lost 3 bases and 3 bases respectively, with 20 bases between them. This CDR3 region has 17 residues. The CDR3 loop reads CASSPRGKGFGDTEAFF. In DNA, the CDR3 is TGTGCCAGCTCACCCAGGGGTAAGGGGTTCGGGGACACTGAAGCTTTCTTT.

This clone was picked up a small number of times. This sequence joins TRBV5-1 and TRBJ2-1; TRBD2 matches 9 bases. With V trimmed by 2 bases and J by 6 bases, 6 bases remained unmatched. This CDR3 has 15 amino acids. Per germline, CDR1 SGHRS and CDR2 YFSETQ. Written as DNA, the CDR3 is TGCGCCAGCAGCTTTGCGGGAGGGCCGCCCAATGAGCAGTTCTTC. Encoded protein: CASSFAGGPPNEQFF.

The chain has TRBV6-1 and TRBJ2-7, with TRBD1 matching 9 bases. This CDR3 contains 15 residues. The germline V gene has CDR1 MNHNS and CDR2 SASEGT. V lost 2 bases, J lost 6 bases, and 8 bases stayed unmatched. The CDR3 sequence is CASSETPGQGAEQYF. In nucleotides, the CDR3 is TGTGCCAGCAGTGAAACACCGGGACAGGGCGCCGAGCAGTACTTC.

V usage is TRBV6-1 and J usage is TRBJ2-7; TRBD2 agrees at 10 bases. V lost 4 bases, J lost 3 bases, and 9 bases stayed unmatched. Germline V lookup: CDR1 MNHNS, CDR2 SASEGT. CDR3 length: 16 amino acids. DNA for the CDR3: TGTGCCAGCAGTGGGGCTCGAGCGGGAGGGAACTACGAGCAGTACTTC. Translating it yields CASSGARAGGNYEQYF.

The sample holds a few counts of this clone. This chain connects TRBV9 to TRBJ2-7; TRBD2 is a possible D gene (5 bases). Germline CDR1 and CDR2: SGDLS and YYNGEE. Trimming stripped 6 bases from V and 9 bases from J, with 16 bases between. The CDR3 length is 12 residues. CDR3 DNA sequence: TGTGCCAGCAAAAGGTGGCGAGGGATGCAGTACTTC. As protein: CASKRWRGMQYF. The full variable domain, with the rest looked up from reference TRBV9 and TRBJ2-7, is DSGVTQTPKHLITATGQRVTLRCSPRSGDLSVYWYQQSLDQGLQFLIQYYNGEERAKGNILERFSAQQFPDLHSELNLSSLELGDSALYFCASKRWRGMQYFGPGTRLTVT.

This clone was observed a few times. CDR3 DNA sequence: TGTGCCAGTAGGAACAGGGGCCAGGAGACCCAGTACTTC. It yields the protein CASRNRGQETQYF. The gene calls are TRBV19 and TRBJ2-5, with TRBD1 matching 7 bases. CDR1 LNHDA and CDR2 SQIVND come from the germline V gene (reference sequence). V shed 6 bases, J shed 5 bases, and the junction held 6 bases outside the gene matches. This CDR3 comprises 13 residues.

This clone has just a few counts. The gene calls are TRBV9 and TRBJ2-2; 9 bases are shared with TRBD1. CDR1 is SGDLS and CDR2 is YYNGEE in the germline V gene. V lost 3 bases, J lost 2 bases, and 5 bases stayed unmatched. The CDR3 has 16 amino acids. CDR3: CASSGRDRENTGELFF. The CDR3, as DNA: TGTGCCAGCAGCGGACGGGACAGGGAAAACACCGGGGAGCTGTTTTTT.

The chain combines TRBV9 with TRBJ1-6; 7 bases agree with TRBD1. With V trimmed by 0 bases and J by 5 bases, 5 bases remained unmatched. The CDR3 is 16 residues long. CDR1 is SGDLS, CDR2 YYNGEE, per germline. CDR3 DNA: TGTGCCAGCAGCGTAGCCCCAGGGGGACATAATTCACCCCTCCACTTT. Protein: CASSVAPGGHNSPLHF.

The chain links TRBV7-3 to TRBJ2-6; D possibly corresponds to TRBD1 (6 bases). The germline V gene encodes CDR1 SGHTA and CDR2 FQGTGA. This CDR3 comprises 15 residues. V was trimmed by 4 bases and J by 1 base, leaving 8 bases between them. CDR3 in amino acids: CASSSTGSGANVLTF. The CDR3 nucleotides are TGTGCCAGCAGCTCTACAGGGTCTGGGGCCAACGTCCTGACTTTC.

This clone was detected a few times. The J gene is TRBJ2-3, the V gene TRBV10-1, with D hard to call. The CDR3 consists of 14 residues. V lost 7 bases, J lost 0 bases, and 11 bases lay in between. Per germline, CDR1 WNHNN and CDR2 SYGVQD (reference sequence). The CDR3 DNA follows: TGCGCCAGCATGAAAACTCTGAGCACAGATACGCAGTATTTT. Its translation is CASMKTLSTDTQYF.